The rows below give T cell receptor beta chains drawn from one sample of a study of blood T cells in healthy people across ages. Using its own MiXCR run on the 5' RACE reads, TCRdb lists one record per CDR3 protein. The sample lists approximately 1.5 million distinct CDR3 sequences, about 35% seen once, with about 11% in the top ten. Sequenced: blood. Every receptor here comes from a woman aged 25 to 45 in good health. Both conserved end residues are part of each CDR3. A D gene is named only where the DNA matches it firmly. For some rows the clone size is stated as once, few or many, or as a class when expanded; others skip it.

DNA,CDR3,J,D,V,size
TGTGCCAGCAGCTTAGCAGGACAGGGGAAATCCTACGAGCAGTACTTC,CASSLAGQGKSYEQYF,TRBJ2-7,TRBD1,TRBV7-9,.
TGTGCCAGCAGCTACCTCGGGCGGGTGAACTATGGCTACACCTTC,CASSYLGRVNYGYTF,TRBJ1-2,.,TRBV3-1,.
TGTGCCAGCAGCGTGAAACAGGGTCAGCACTCAGATACGCAGTATTTT,CASSVKQGQHSDTQYF,TRBJ2-3,.,TRBV9,few
.,CAGSFGPGASSYEQYF,TRBJ2-7,.,TRBV11-2,.
TGTGCCAGCAGCCAAGAGGGTCGCGACTATGGCTACACCTTC,CASSQEGRDYGYTF,TRBJ1-2,.,TRBV4-1,few
TGTGCCAGCAGTTACCCAACGGACCCGGGTTCAACTAATGAAAAACTGTTTTTT,CASSYPTDPGSTNEKLFF,TRBJ1-4,.,TRBV6-2/TRBV6-3,.
TGCGCCAGCAGCTTGGAGTTTGACAGGTCGGGGCCCCAGCATTTT,CASSLEFDRSGPQHF,TRBJ1-5,.,TRBV5-1,few
TGTGCCAGCAGTTACGGGGGAGGGACTTACAATGAGCAGTTCTTC,CASSYGGGTYNEQFF,TRBJ2-1,TRBD2,TRBV6-5,.
TGCAGTGCTAGAGGCACCTGGACAGGGTGGGACGAGCAGTACTTC,CSARGTWTGWDEQYF,TRBJ2-7,TRBD1,TRBV20-1,.
TGTGCCAGCAGGAGGGCCTCCTACAATGAGCAGTACTTC,CASRRASYNEQYF,TRBJ2-7,.,TRBV7-2,.
TGTGCCAGCAGCCCCACCGGGCCCGGGCGGGAGCAGTACTTC,CASSPTGPGREQYF,TRBJ2-7,.,TRBV9,few
TGTGCCATCCGACCCAACCAACTAGCGGGGGGCTCCCCCTACGAGCAGTACTTC,CAIRPNQLAGGSPYEQYF,TRBJ2-7,TRBD2,TRBV7-3,.
TGTGCCAGCAGCTCGACAGGGATTGGGCAGTTCTTC,CASSSTGIGQFF,TRBJ2-1,TRBD1,TRBV5-5,many
TGCAGTGCGATGACCCTGGGACTAGCATCCAATGAGCAGTTCTTC,CSAMTLGLASNEQFF,TRBJ2-1,TRBD2,TRBV20-1,.
TGCAGCGTCGTCAACAGGGGAGGCACTGAAGCTTTCTTT,CSVVNRGGTEAFF,TRBJ1-1,TRBD1,TRBV29-1,.
TGTGCCAACAGTTCCGACCAAAACATTCAGTACTTC,CANSSDQNIQYF,TRBJ2-4,.,TRBV12-3/TRBV12-4,.
TGTGCCAGCAGCTTAGGTTATAGCGGGGCAGATACGCAGTATTTT,CASSLGYSGADTQYF,TRBJ2-3,TRBD2,TRBV7-8,few
TGTGCCAGCAGTGAAGTTGGGACTAGGAGCACAGATACGCAGTATTTT,CASSEVGTRSTDTQYF,TRBJ2-3,TRBD2,TRBV2,few
TGTGCCAGCAGCCGACTAGCGGGAATAGGAAATGAGCAGTTCTTC,CASSRLAGIGNEQFF,TRBJ2-1,TRBD2,TRBV12-3/TRBV12-4,few
TGTGCCAGCAGCCGTTCTGGGGGCGATACGCAGTATTTT,CASSRSGGDTQYF,TRBJ2-3,.,TRBV6-2/TRBV6-3,few
TGTGCCAGCAGCTCGGAGGGAGTAGGGGGCAATGAGCAGTTCTTC,CASSSEGVGGNEQFF,TRBJ2-1,.,TRBV7-9,few
TGTGCCACCAGCCTCAAGGCCGGGAGCAATCAGCCCCAGCATTTT,CATSLKAGSNQPQHF,TRBJ1-5,.,TRBV15,.
TGCGCCAGCAGGGGGGGGACTAGCGGGAGTAGCTCCTACAATGAGCAGTTCTTC,CASRGGTSGSSSYNEQFF,TRBJ2-1,TRBD2,TRBV5-1,few
TGCAGTGCTAGAGCGACTAGCGGACCCTACAATGAGCAGTTCTTC,CSARATSGPYNEQFF,TRBJ2-1,TRBD2,TRBV20-1,.
TGTGCCAGCAGCTTAATGTACGGTGAGCAGTTCTTC,CASSLMYGEQFF,TRBJ2-1,.,TRBV7-3,few